This paragraph covers one TCR beta chain sequence. Its specificity is not known. CDR1 SQVTM and CDR2 ANQGSEA come from the germline V gene. There are 15 residues in the CDR3. Trimming took 5 bases from V and 6 from J; bases not matched to a gene: 10. Naive CD8 cells comprised CD45RO-negative, CCR7-positively selected cells, excluding terminally differentiated effector memory CD45RA+ cells. The data were taken from a study of shared clonotypes between healthy human individuals. Overall study context: The study drew on a couple of women and a few men aged 18 to 49 as donors. Study observations and caveats: An effect of sequencing depth on clonotype sharing among donors was expected.

Using around 180 ng DNA, 25,000 to 35,000 T cell genomes, the sorted-subset replicate PCRs were run. Authors' analysis steps: With immunoSEQ giving junction-only sequences and no quality scores, filtering differed. Sequencing used immunoSEQ multiplex PCR; TCRdb keeps in-frame clones, though not all of them. That table gives V, J and clone size, and the DNA gave D and trimming. This repertoire shows 500,000 to 700,000 clones, approximately 95% found once; its top ten account for 0.11%. Sequencing used naive CD8+ T cells sorted from blood. The chain couples TRBV29-1 to TRBJ2-7, with 13 bases aligning to TRBD2. The receptor comes from a woman in her thirties in good health. CDR3 sequence: CSVTLTGTSGIEQYF. CDR3 sequence (DNA): TGCAGCGTTACTCTAACCGGGACTAGCGGGATCGAGCAGTACTTC.